Below, 9 T cell receptor beta chains from the same sample are listed, as sequenced in a study of lymphopenia after photon versus proton radiotherapy. Sequenced by immunoSEQ multiplex PCR; TCRdb stores in-frame clones only, minus some. This sample yields around 63,000 clones, of which 80% to 90% are seen a single time; under 14% belongs to the top ten. Sequencing was performed on peripheral blood, taken from a patient treated with proton-based radiotherapy. The receptor set was obtained from a man at least 80 years old with esophageal cancer.

The rearrangement uses TRBV5-1 and TRBJ2-3; D not certain. The CDR3 extends over 14 amino acids. Looked up from germline, CDR1 is SGHRS and CDR2 is YFSETQ. The V gene lost 2 bases and the J gene lost 1 base, with 8 bases spanning the gap. CDR3 nucleotide sequence: TGCGCCAGCAGCTTCCCTACCCGCACAGATACGCAGTATTTT. Residues: CASSFPTRTDTQYF.

The rearrangement uses TRBV19 and TRBJ1-2; 7 bases are shared with TRBD1. The length of the CDR3 is 12 residues. V dropped 5 bases and J dropped 7; count of bases not matched to a gene: 4. The germline CDR1 and CDR2 sequences are LNHDA and SQIVND (reference sequence). Here the CDR3 DNA reads TGTGCCAGTAGTCCGAGGGACAGTGGCTACACCTTC. Amino acids: CASSPRDSGYTF.

The rearrangement links TRBV7-2 to TRBJ1-1; no firm D call. This CDR3 has 13 amino acids. Germline V lookup: CDR1 SGHTA, CDR2 FQGNSA. Trimming took 0 bases from V and 3 from J, leaving 5 bases between them. CDR3 DNA sequence: TGTGCCAGCAGCTTAGCTCTGTACACTGAAGCTTTCTTT. This sequence encodes CASSLALYTEAFF.

Here the CDR3 DNA reads TGTGCCAGTAGTAAGGGCAGGGAAAACAACAATGAGCAGTTCTTC. As protein: CASSKGRENNNEQFF. V usage is TRBV19 and J usage is TRBJ2-1; perhaps TRBD1 as D (5 bases). Germline loops: CDR1 LNHDA, CDR2 SQIVND (reference sequence). The CDR3 covers 15 residues. V was trimmed by 4 bases and J by 5 bases, leaving 15 bases between them.

The genes are TRBV11-3 and TRBJ2-1, with 7 bases lining up with TRBD1. The ends lost 4 bases at V and 7 bases at J; junction bases unmatched: 10. Germline assignment: CDR1 SGHNT and CDR2 YENEEA. CDR3 length: 15 residues. The chain's CDR3 is CASSSRDRGLNEQFF. DNA of the CDR3: TGTGCCAGCAGCTCCCGGGATAGGGGGCTAAATGAGCAGTTCTTC.

The chain joins TRBV7-8 to TRBJ2-7; possibly TRBD2 for D (6 bases). Germline CDR1 is SGHVS and CDR2 is FQNEAQ. The CDR3 has 19 residues. The V end lost 4 bases, the J end lost 6 bases, and 31 bases lay between the germline ends. Here the CDR3 reads CASSSDLRGTPGVRGEQYF. Written as DNA, the CDR3 is TGTGCCAGCAGCTCAGATTTACGCGGGACGCCCGGGGTGAGGGGCGAGCAGTACTTC.

The chain is built from TRBV5-1 and TRBJ2-3; maybe TRBD1 (7 bases). The germline CDR1 and CDR2 sequences are SGHRS and YFSETQ. The CDR3 covers 18 residues. The ends were cut back, 4 bases at V and 1 base at J, with 22 bases in the middle. The CDR3 DNA sequence: TGCGCCAGCAGCCCGCGGGGACAGTCCCTGTTTCGCACAGATACGCAGTATTTT. This encodes CASSPRGQSLFRTDTQYF.

As to this clone: At one end, the junction sequence differs from germline, possibly due to a read error. CDR3: CASSITGVPVNTEAFF. CDR3 DNA: TGTGCCAGCAGCATAACGGGAGTCCCGGTGAACACTGAAGCTTTCTTT. The V call is TRBV7-3, the J call TRBJ1-1; D is unresolved. This CDR3 spans 16 amino acids. CDR1 and CDR2 (germline): SGHTA, FQGTGA.

This clone was detected a few times. V usage is TRBV28 and J usage is TRBJ1-2; D not certain. The V gene's germline CDR1 is MDHEN and CDR2 SYDVKM. The CDR3 totals 13 residues. Trimming took 9 bases from V and 7 from J, leaving 18 bases between them. The CDR3: CASESSSFVGYTF. CDR3 nucleotide sequence: TGTGCCAGTGAAAGTTCGTCTTTCGTTGGCTACACCTTC.